A single sample is the source of the 30 T cell receptor beta chains below, sequenced in a study of technical replicates of blood from a few donors. TCRdb's copy holds only in-frame clones and misses some; the assay was immunoSEQ multiplex PCR. The data contain 75,000 to 90,000 clones, 95% to 98% of them seen just once; the ten biggest clones take up roughly 0.34%. The sequencing sample was made of T cells isolated from PBMCs. Receptor source: a human donor in good health.

This chain connects TRBV10-3 to TRBJ1-1, with 11 bases that match TRBD1. V shed 7 bases and J 4 bases; nucleotides not matched to a gene: 2. This CDR3 has 13 residues. The germline CDR1 and CDR2 sequences are ENHRY and SYGVKD. CDR3 bases: TGTGCCATCAAAGGGACAGGGGGCACTGAAGCTTTCTTT. This codes for CAIKGTGGTEAFF.

The genes are TRBV19 and TRBJ2-7, with 8 nucleotides matching TRBD2. CDR1 and CDR2 from the germline V gene are LNHDA and SQIVND (reference sequence). The CDR3 is made up of 14 amino acids. The ends lost 5 bases at V and 2 bases at J; junction bases unmatched: 5. The CDR3 is CASSAGLGAYEQYF. The CDR3 nucleotides are TGTGCCAGTAGTGCGGGACTAGGGGCCTACGAGCAGTACTTC.

The J gene is TRBJ2-5, the V gene TRBV7-9, with 7 nucleotides matching TRBD2. The CDR3 totals 14 residues. From germline, CDR1 is SEHNR and CDR2 FQNEAQ (reference sequence). The V gene end was trimmed by 3 bases and the J gene end by 4 bases; junction bases not matched to a gene: 5. The CDR3 here is CASSFLGEGETQYF. The CDR3 DNA reads as TGTGCCAGCAGCTTTCTGGGGGAGGGAGAGACCCAGTACTTC. The whole variable domain, filled in from reference TRBV7-9 and TRBJ2-5, reads DTGVSQNPRHKITKRGQNVTFRCDPISEHNRLYWYRQTLGQGPEFLTYFQNEAQLEKSRLLSDRFSAERPKGSFSTLEIQRTEQGDSAMYLCASSFLGEGETQYFGPGTRLLVL.

The chain uses TRBV28 and TRBJ2-6, with D perhaps matching TRBD1 (6 bases). The CDR3 totals 17 residues. The V end lost 4 bases, the J end lost 1 base, and 14 bases lay between the germline ends. Germline CDR1 reads MDHEN; CDR2 reads SYDVKM. CDR3 region: CASSYILTGSGANVLTF. CDR3 nucleotides: TGTGCCAGCAGTTACATTCTTACAGGGTCTGGGGCCAACGTCCTGACTTTC. Full variable domain (missing parts from reference TRBV28 and TRBJ2-6): DVKVTQSSRYLVKRTGEKVFLECVQDMDHENMFWYRQDPGLGLRLIYFSYDVKMKEKGDIPEGYSVSREKKERFSLILESASTNQTSMYLCASSYILTGSGANVLTFGAGSRLTVL.

The rearrangement uses TRBV15 and TRBJ1-2; TRBD1 matches 9 bases. The CDR3 loop spans 15 amino acids. CDR1 and CDR2 from the germline V gene are LNHNV and YYDKDF (reference sequence). V was pared by 4 bases and J by 3 bases, with 6 bases of the junction left unmatched. This CDR3 reads CATSTPGQGDYGYTF. The CDR3 DNA sequence: TGTGCCACCAGCACCCCGGGACAGGGCGACTATGGCTACACCTTC.

This clone was seen just once. The chain employs TRBV7-6 and TRBJ2-3; 9 nucleotides line up with TRBD1. The CDR3 runs 15 residues. The junction had 5 bases not matched to a gene; V was cut back by 4 bases and J by 3 bases. Germline CDR1 SGHVS, CDR2 FNYEAQ. For the CDR3, the DNA is TGTGCCAGCAGCTCCCGGGACAGGGTGACAGATACGCAGTATTTT. This translates into CASSSRDRVTDTQYF.

In its sample, this clone was seen a few times. The chain joins TRBV6-5 to TRBJ1-2, with D hard to call. Germline assignment: CDR1 MNHEY and CDR2 SVGAGI. The V gene lost 11 bases and the J gene lost 6 bases, with 7 bases spanning the gap. The CDR3 runs to 9 residues. The chain's CDR3 is CAGPHGYTF. Here the CDR3 DNA reads TGTGCCGGCCCCCATGGCTACACCTTC.

The gene calls are TRBV19 and TRBJ2-7, with a weak D call TRBD2 (6 bases). Trimming cost V 2 bases and J 3 bases, with 14 bases left between them. The germline CDR1 and CDR2 sequences are LNHDA and SQIVND (reference sequence). The length of the CDR3 is 15 residues. DNA of the CDR3: TGTGCCAGTAGTATATTTGGAGGGCAGAACTACGAGCAGTACTTC. It translates to CASSIFGGQNYEQYF.

This sequence joins TRBV5-1 and TRBJ1-3; D call uncertain. This CDR3 is 13 amino acids long. V shed 2 bases and J shed 4 bases, with 7 bases lying between them. Germline V CDR1 and CDR2: SGHRS, YFSETQ. CDR3 residues: CASSLMGGNTIYF. CDR3 bases: TGCGCCAGCAGCTTAATGGGCGGAAACACCATATATTTT.

The J gene is TRBJ1-5, the V gene TRBV10-3; possibly TRBD1 for D (5 bases). Per the germline V gene, CDR1 is ENHRY and CDR2 is SYGVKD. With 0 bases removed from V and 5 bases from J, the gap between germline ends came to 11 bases. CDR3 length: 15 residues. The CDR3 nucleotides read TGTGCCATCAGTGAGTCGGAGACAGTTTATCAGCCCCAGCATTTT. It codes for CAISESETVYQPQHF.

The chain joins TRBV7-9 to TRBJ1-2; TRBD1 might be the D (5 bases). Germline CDR1 reads SEHNR; CDR2 reads FQNEAQ (reference sequence). The CDR3 loop spans 13 amino acids. Trimming stripped 5 bases from V and 2 bases from J, with 9 bases between. The CDR3 coding sequence is TGTGCCAGCAGCCCCGACAGCAACTATGGCTACACCTTC. Encoded protein: CASSPDSNYGYTF.

V usage is TRBV7-7 and J usage is TRBJ2-1, with D perhaps TRBD1 (5 bases). The germline V gene encodes CDR1 SSHAT and CDR2 FNYEAQ (reference sequence). Deletions cut 1 base from V and 3 bases from J, with 10 bases between. The CDR3 spans 15 residues. CDR3 sequence: CASSLDRSDYNEQFF. CDR3 coding DNA: TGTGCCAGCAGCTTAGACAGGAGCGACTACAATGAGCAGTTCTTC.

The gene calls are TRBV7-6 and TRBJ1-5; D possibly corresponds to TRBD1 (6 bases). V was cut by 1 base and J by 5 bases, with 12 bases left in between. Germline V CDR1 and CDR2: SGHVS, FNYEAQ. The length of the CDR3 is 15 residues. CDR3 DNA sequence: TGTGCCAGCAGCTTAGAAACAGGGAGCGATCAGCCCCAGCATTTT. Its translation: CASSLETGSDQPQHF.

CDR3 sequence: CAWSVPGAGNTIYF. The CDR3 nucleotides read TGTGCCTGGAGTGTACCCGGAGCTGGAAACACCATATATTTT. J is TRBJ1-3 and V is TRBV30; D ambiguous. Trimming pared 0 bases from V and 2 bases from J, leaving 8 bases between. This CDR3 is 14 amino acids long. CDR1 is GTSNPN and CDR2 is SVGIG in the germline V gene (reference sequence).

The chain joins TRBV4-1 to TRBJ1-4; 7 bases match TRBD1. Germline loops: CDR1 MGHRA, CDR2 YSYEKL. CDR3 size: 22 residues. V trimming: 2 bases; J trimming: 0 bases; junction bases outside the gene matches: 21. The CDR3 loop is CASSQNSAGRQGFRATNEKLFF. In DNA, the CDR3 is TGCGCCAGCAGCCAAAACAGCGCTGGCAGACAGGGATTCCGTGCAACTAATGAAAAACTGTTTTTT.

The V call is TRBV6-1, the J call TRBJ1-5; the D gene is possibly TRBD1 (5 bases). Germline V CDR1 and CDR2: MNHNS, SASEGT. The CDR3 covers 19 residues. V dropped 2 bases and J dropped 6 bases, with 26 bases sitting between them. The CDR3 region has the DNA TGTGCCAGCAGTGAATTAACAGGTTTTCCCCAGGGATGGAGTCAGCCCCAGCATTTT. Translating it yields CASSELTGFPQGWSQPQHF.

This clone showed up just once. The rearrangement joins TRBV5-1 to TRBJ2-4; TRBD2 matches 14 bases. The J segment lost 5 bases and the V segment lost 10 bases, leaving 11 bases of the junction unmatched. CDR3 length equals 16 residues. CDR1 is SGHRS and CDR2 is YFSETQ in the germline V gene. CDR3 region: CAPGTSGRSKQNIQYF. The CDR3 bases are TGCGCCCCCGGGACTAGCGGGAGAAGTAAACAAAACATTCAGTACTTC.

The rearrangement joins TRBV5-1 to TRBJ1-3; 8 bases fit TRBD1. V lost 4 bases, J lost 8 bases, and 29 bases stayed unmatched. The CDR3 is 21 amino acids. In germline, CDR1 is SGHRS, CDR2 YFSETQ. CDR3 DNA: TGCGCCAGCAGCCATCCGTCAAATAGGGGACAGGACTCTGGCCTTCCGGACACCATATATTTT. Translating it yields CASSHPSNRGQDSGLPDTIYF.

The chain has TRBV19 and TRBJ1-2; D gene uncertain. Per the germline V gene, CDR1 is LNHDA and CDR2 is SQIVND (reference sequence). V was shortened by 6 bases and J by 5 bases, with 10 bases between the two germline ends. The CDR3 sequence is 12 residues long. DNA for the CDR3: TGTGCCAGTAGCGCTGCGAATTATGGCTACACCTTC. It encodes CASSAANYGYTF.

The chain joins TRBV30 to TRBJ1-1; D gene uncertain. Trimming removed 0 bases from V and 7 bases from J, with 15 bases in between. This CDR3 is built from 14 residues. Germline assignment: CDR1 GTSNPN and CDR2 SVGIG (reference sequence). DNA of the CDR3: TGTGCCTGGAGTGTATTGTCCTCCGGTGGTGAAGCTTTCTTT. It is translated as CAWSVLSSGGEAFF.

This chain links TRBV7-2 with TRBJ1-2; D is undetermined. Per the germline V gene, CDR1 is SGHTA and CDR2 is FQGNSA. The ends were cut back, 5 bases at V and 7 bases at J, with 17 bases in the middle. This CDR3 spans 14 amino acids. CDR3 DNA: TGTGCCAGCAGCCCCCGGTCCATACCGTCTGGCTACACCTTC. It translates to CASSPRSIPSGYTF.

The V gene is TRBV11-3, the J gene TRBJ2-1; 11 nucleotides match TRBD2. The V gene's germline CDR1 is SGHNT and CDR2 YENEEA. CDR3 size: 17 residues. V shed 1 base and J 5 bases; nucleotides not matched to a gene: 7. This CDR3 is CASSLVWGTSGNNEQFF. In nucleotides, the CDR3 is TGTGCCAGCAGCTTAGTATGGGGGACTAGCGGAAACAATGAGCAGTTCTTC.

The chain has TRBV9 and TRBJ1-2; TRBD1 matches 7 bases. V lost 5 bases, J lost 8 bases, and 9 bases stayed unmatched. The CDR3 runs to 13 residues. The germline V gene has CDR1 SGDLS and CDR2 YYNGEE. In DNA, the CDR3 is TGTGCCAGCAGTAGACAGGGTCGCCGAGGCTACACCTTC. This gives the protein CASSRQGRRGYTF.

V is TRBV5-1 and J is TRBJ2-1; 11 positions agree with TRBD2. The germline V gene encodes CDR1 SGHRS and CDR2 YFSETQ. The trim removed 0 bases at V and 2 bases at J, leaving 4 bases unmatched. The CDR3 runs 17 residues. This CDR3 reads CASSLEPTSGTYNEQFF. DNA of the CDR3: TGCGCCAGCAGCTTGGAACCGACTAGCGGGACCTACAATGAGCAGTTCTTC.

The chain uses TRBV4-1 and TRBJ2-1; the D gene is possibly TRBD2 (5 bases). This CDR3 is built from 17 residues. V lost 4 bases to trimming and J lost 0 bases, with 16 bases between them. The V gene's germline CDR1 is MGHRA and CDR2 YSYEKL. CDR3 DNA sequence: TGCGCCAGCAGCCCAGAAGACATAGGGAGCTCCTACAATGAGCAGTTCTTC. Its translation is CASSPEDIGSSYNEQFF.

J is TRBJ2-5 and V is TRBV30, with D perhaps TRBD1 (5 bases). The germline CDR1 and CDR2 sequences are GTSNPN and SVGIG (reference sequence). This CDR3 has 13 amino acids. The V end lost 1 base, the J end lost 2 bases, and 8 bases lay between the germline ends. The CDR3 coding sequence is TGTGCCTGGAGTGGGGGCCTACAAGAGACCCAGTACTTC. Amino acids: CAWSGGLQETQYF.

The rearrangement joins TRBV28 to TRBJ2-3; 10 positions match TRBD2. CDR1 MDHEN and CDR2 SYDVKM come from the germline V gene. Trimming cost V 5 bases and J 0 bases; bases outside gene matches: 8. The CDR3 loop spans 17 amino acids. CDR3 protein: CASSPVAGGSSTDTQYF. The CDR3 bases are TGTGCCAGCAGTCCGGTAGCGGGAGGATCTAGCACAGATACGCAGTATTTT.

This sequence joins TRBV27 and TRBJ2-7; D is ambiguous. This CDR3 contains 10 residues. Trimming took 2 bases from V and 12 from J, leaving 8 bases between them. Germline V gene lookup returns CDR1 MNHEY and CDR2 SMNVEV (reference sequence). In nucleotides, the CDR3 is TGTGCCAGCAGTTTACTTTATCGGTACTTC. Translation gives CASSLLYRYF.

The sample holds one count of this clone. This chain connects TRBV5-4 to TRBJ2-1; 16 nucleotides match TRBD2. The CDR3 runs 20 residues. Germline loops: CDR1 SGHNT, CDR2 YYREEE (reference sequence). V lost 4 bases and J lost 8; bases outside the gene matches: 18. CDR3 nucleotide sequence: TGTGCCAGCAGCCTTAAGACCGGGACTAGCGGGAGGGGTAGGGTCGATGAGCAGTTCTTC. This gives the protein CASSLKTGTSGRGRVDEQFF.

The chain recombines TRBV28 with TRBJ1-1, with D unclear. The CDR3 is 14 amino acids. V was shortened by 7 bases and J by 0 bases, with 12 bases between the two germline ends. Germline V gene sequence: CDR1 MDHEN, CDR2 SYDVKM. CDR3 protein: CASTIRVMNTEAFF. The CDR3, as DNA: TGTGCCAGCACAATTCGGGTCATGAACACTGAAGCTTTCTTT.